A single sample is the source of the 9 T cell receptor beta chains below, sequenced in a study of blood T cell repertoires in COVID-19. Produced via immunoSEQ multiplex PCR; TCRdb's table is partial and in-frame only. The sample has about 110,000 clones, 70% to 90% seen once. The sequencing input was peripheral blood. These TCRs come from a human donor in a cohort sampled during active COVID-19.

The rearrangement links TRBV7-9 to TRBJ2-1; D may be TRBD1 (6 bases). CDR3 length equals 14 residues. V dropped 5 bases and J dropped 4 bases, with 12 bases sitting between them. From germline, CDR1 is SEHNR and CDR2 FQNEAQ (reference sequence). The CDR3, as DNA: TGTGCCAGCAGCGGGGCAGGGGAGTACAATGAGCAGTTCTTC. This codes for CASSGAGEYNEQFF.

The chain has TRBV5-1 and TRBJ2-2; D not certain. The V gene's germline CDR1 is SGHRS and CDR2 YFSETQ. CDR3 length: 13 residues. The V gene lost 3 bases and the J gene lost 2 bases, with 5 bases spanning the gap. For the CDR3, the DNA is TGCGCCAGCAGCTCAGGAAACACCGGGGAGCTGTTTTTT. Its protein is CASSSGNTGELFF.

This chain links TRBV7-8 with TRBJ2-7; D unresolved. Trimming pared 0 bases from V and 0 bases from J, leaving 12 bases between. The CDR3 extends over 16 amino acids. Germline lookup yields CDR1 SGHVS and CDR2 FQNEAQ. The CDR3 coding sequence is TGTGCCAGCAGCTTAGCGCTGAGCAGGTACTCCTACGAGCAGTACTTC. Translation gives CASSLALSRYSYEQYF. The full variable domain, its missing parts supplied by reference TRBV7-8 and TRBJ2-7, is GAGVSQSPRYKVAKRGQDVALRCDPISGHVSLFWYQQALGQGPEFLTYFQNEAQLDKSGLPSDRFFAERPEGSVSTLKIQRTQQEDSAVYLCASSLALSRYSYEQYFGPGTRLTVT.

The count of this clone is one. V usage is TRBV10-3 and J usage is TRBJ1-5; possibly TRBD1 for D (6 bases). Trimming shortened V by 11 bases and J by 2 bases, and 19 bases separated the two germline ends. This CDR3 is built from 15 residues. Germline assignment: CDR1 ENHRY and CDR2 SYGVKD. CDR3 bases: TGTGCCTCTCGCCCAACAGGGTTGGGCAATCAGCCCCAGCATTTT. It encodes CASRPTGLGNQPQHF.

This chain connects TRBV7-2 to TRBJ2-2, with 8 bases matching TRBD2. Germline CDR1 is SGHTA and CDR2 is FQGNSA. The V gene end was trimmed by 1 base and the J gene end by 3 bases; junction bases not matched to a gene: 7. The length of the CDR3 is 17 residues. The CDR3 loop reads CASSLVLLAGHTGELFF. The CDR3 DNA is TGTGCCAGCAGCTTAGTTTTGCTAGCGGGTCACACCGGGGAGCTGTTTTTT. Variable domain in full (rest from reference TRBV7-2 and TRBJ2-2): GAGVSQSPSNKVTEKGKDVELRCDPISGHTALYWYRQSLGQGLEFLIYFQGNSAPDKSGLPSDRFSAERTGGSVSTLTIQRTQQEDSAVYLCASSLVLLAGHTGELFFGEGSRLTVL.

This clone was recorded a few times. V gene TRBV24-1 combines with J gene TRBJ1-6; D gene uncertain. Trimming shortened V by 4 bases and J by 5 bases, and 2 bases separated the two germline ends. The CDR3 is 12 residues long. Germline CDR1 reads KGHDR; CDR2 reads SFDVKD. CDR3 amino acids: CATSDNNSPLHF. Written as DNA, the CDR3 is TGTGCCACCAGTGACAATAATTCACCCCTCCACTTT.

V usage is TRBV24-1 and J usage is TRBJ2-1, with 9 bases fitting TRBD1. V lost 7 bases and J lost 4; bases outside the gene matches: 4. In germline, CDR1 is KGHDR, CDR2 SFDVKD. The CDR3 totals 14 residues. CDR3 sequence: CATSQGQGYNEQFF. Here the CDR3 DNA reads TGTGCCACCAGCCAGGGACAGGGTTACAATGAGCAGTTCTTC.

This clone was counted once. The rearrangement links TRBV11-2 to TRBJ2-1, with D perhaps matching TRBD2 (5 bases). This CDR3 is 13 amino acids long. V lost 0 bases, J lost 7 bases, and 7 bases lay in between. Germline V CDR1 and CDR2: SGHAT, FQNNGV. The CDR3 nucleotides read TGTGCCAGCAGCTTAGAACGGGGAAATGAGCAGTTCTTC. Its translation is CASSLERGNEQFF. Complete variable domain (other parts from reference TRBV11-2 and TRBJ2-1): EAGVAQSPRYKIIEKRQSVAFWCNPISGHATLYWYQQILGQGPKLLIQFQNNGVVDDSQLPKDRFSAERLKGVDSTLKIQPAKLEDSAVYLCASSLERGNEQFFGPGTRLTVL.

This clone was detected only once. The CDR3, as DNA: TGCGCCAGCAGCTTGGGTCCCCAGGGTTACATGAACACTGAAGCTTTCTTT. Protein sequence: CASSLGPQGYMNTEAFF. The chain couples TRBV5-1 to TRBJ1-1; a weak D match, TRBD1 (5 bases). V gave up 0 bases and J gave up 0 bases, with 15 bases separating them. The V gene's germline CDR1 is SGHRS and CDR2 YFSETQ. The CDR3 extends over 17 amino acids.